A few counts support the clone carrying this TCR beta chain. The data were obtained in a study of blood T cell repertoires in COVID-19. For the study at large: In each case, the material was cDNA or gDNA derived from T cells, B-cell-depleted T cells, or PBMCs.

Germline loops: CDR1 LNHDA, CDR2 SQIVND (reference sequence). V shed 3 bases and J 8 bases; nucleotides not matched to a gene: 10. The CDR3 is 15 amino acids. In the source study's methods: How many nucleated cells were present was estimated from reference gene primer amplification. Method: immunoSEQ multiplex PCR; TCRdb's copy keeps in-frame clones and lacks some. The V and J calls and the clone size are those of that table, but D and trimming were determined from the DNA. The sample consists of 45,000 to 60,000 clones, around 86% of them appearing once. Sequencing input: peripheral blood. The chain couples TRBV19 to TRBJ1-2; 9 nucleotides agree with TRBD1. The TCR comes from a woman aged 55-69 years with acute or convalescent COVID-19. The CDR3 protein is CASSIPLGQGIGYTF. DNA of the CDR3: TGTGCCAGTAGTATCCCACTGGGACAGGGTATCGGCTACACCTTC.